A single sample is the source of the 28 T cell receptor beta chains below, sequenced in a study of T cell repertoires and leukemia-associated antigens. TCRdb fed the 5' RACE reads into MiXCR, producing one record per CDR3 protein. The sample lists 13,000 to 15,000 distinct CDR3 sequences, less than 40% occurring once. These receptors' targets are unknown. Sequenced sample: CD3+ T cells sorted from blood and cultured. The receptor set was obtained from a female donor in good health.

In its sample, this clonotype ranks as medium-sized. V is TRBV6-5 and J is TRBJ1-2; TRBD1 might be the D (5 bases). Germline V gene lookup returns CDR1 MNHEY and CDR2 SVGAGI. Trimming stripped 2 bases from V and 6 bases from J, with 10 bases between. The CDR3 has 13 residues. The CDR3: CASSYRRDDGYTF. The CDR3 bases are TGTGCCAGCAGTTACCGTCGGGACGATGGCTACACCTTC.

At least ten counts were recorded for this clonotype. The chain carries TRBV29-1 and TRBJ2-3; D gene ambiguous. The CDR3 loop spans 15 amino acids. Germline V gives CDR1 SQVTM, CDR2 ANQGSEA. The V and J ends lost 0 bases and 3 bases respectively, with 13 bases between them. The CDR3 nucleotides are TGCAGCGTTGAAGAACTCCATCCCCGGACAGATACGCAGTATTTT. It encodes CSVEELHPRTDTQYF.

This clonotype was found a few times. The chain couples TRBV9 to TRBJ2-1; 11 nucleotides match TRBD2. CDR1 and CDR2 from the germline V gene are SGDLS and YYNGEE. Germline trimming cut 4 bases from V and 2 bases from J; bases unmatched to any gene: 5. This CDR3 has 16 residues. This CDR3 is CASSPRSGRAYNEQFF. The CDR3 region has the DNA TGTGCCAGCAGCCCTCGTAGCGGGAGGGCCTACAATGAGCAGTTCTTC. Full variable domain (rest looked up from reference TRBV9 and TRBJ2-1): DSGVTQTPKHLITATGQRVTLRCSPRSGDLSVYWYQQSLDQGLQFLIQYYNGEERAKGNILERFSAQQFPDLHSELNLSSLELGDSALYFCASSPRSGRAYNEQFFGPGTRLTVL.

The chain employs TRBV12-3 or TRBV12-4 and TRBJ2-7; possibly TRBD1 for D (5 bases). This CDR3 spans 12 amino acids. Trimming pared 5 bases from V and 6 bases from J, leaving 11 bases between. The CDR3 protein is CASSVQGSEQYF. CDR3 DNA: TGTGCCAGCAGTGTTCAGGGTAGCGAGCAGTACTTC.

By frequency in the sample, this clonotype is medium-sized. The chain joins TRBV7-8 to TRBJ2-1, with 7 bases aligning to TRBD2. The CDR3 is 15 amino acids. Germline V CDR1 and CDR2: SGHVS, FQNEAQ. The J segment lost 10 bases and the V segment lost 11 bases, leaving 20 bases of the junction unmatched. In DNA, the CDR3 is TGTGCCGATGCTGAATTGGGGGAGGGTTACGACGAGCAGTTCTTC. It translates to CADAELGEGYDEQFF.

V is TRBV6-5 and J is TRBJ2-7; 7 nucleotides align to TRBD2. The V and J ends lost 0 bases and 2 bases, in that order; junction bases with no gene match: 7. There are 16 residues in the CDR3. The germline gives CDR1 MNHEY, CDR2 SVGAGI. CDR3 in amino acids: CASSYSRTRNTYEQYF. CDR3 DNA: TGTGCCAGCAGTTACTCCAGGACTAGAAATACCTACGAGCAGTACTTC.

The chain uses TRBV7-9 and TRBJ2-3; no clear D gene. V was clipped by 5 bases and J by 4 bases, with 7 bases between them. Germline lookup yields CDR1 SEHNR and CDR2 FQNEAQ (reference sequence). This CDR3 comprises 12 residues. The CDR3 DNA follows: TGTGCCAGCAGCCCTTCTTCAGATACGCAGTATTTT. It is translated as CASSPSSDTQYF.

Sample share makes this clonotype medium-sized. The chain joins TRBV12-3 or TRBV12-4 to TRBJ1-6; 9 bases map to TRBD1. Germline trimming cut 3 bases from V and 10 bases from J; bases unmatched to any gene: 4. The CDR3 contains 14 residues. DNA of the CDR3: TGTGCCAGCAGTTTGGACAGGGGCGGATCACCCCTCCACTTT. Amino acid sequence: CASSLDRGGSPLHF.

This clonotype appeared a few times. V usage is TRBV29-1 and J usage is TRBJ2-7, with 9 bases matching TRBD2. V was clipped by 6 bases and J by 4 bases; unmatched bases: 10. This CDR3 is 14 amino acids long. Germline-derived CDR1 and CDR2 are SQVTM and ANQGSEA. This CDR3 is CSVLAASGTYEQYF. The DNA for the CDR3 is TGCAGCGTGTTGGCGGCTAGCGGGACATACGAGCAGTACTTC.

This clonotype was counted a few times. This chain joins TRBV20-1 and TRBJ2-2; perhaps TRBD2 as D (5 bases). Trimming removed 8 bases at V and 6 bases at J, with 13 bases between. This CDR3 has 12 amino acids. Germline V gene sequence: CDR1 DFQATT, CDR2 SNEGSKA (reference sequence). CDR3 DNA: TGCAGTCCCTTAGCGAGGTCCGGGGAGCTGTTTTTT. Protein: CSPLARSGELFF.

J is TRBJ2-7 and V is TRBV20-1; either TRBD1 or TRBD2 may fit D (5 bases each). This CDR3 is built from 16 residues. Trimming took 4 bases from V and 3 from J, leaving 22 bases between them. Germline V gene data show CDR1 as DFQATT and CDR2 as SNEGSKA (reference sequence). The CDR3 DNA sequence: TGCAGTGCTACGGAGACCGAACCGGGACCCCTCTACGAGCAGTACTTC. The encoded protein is CSATETEPGPLYEQYF.

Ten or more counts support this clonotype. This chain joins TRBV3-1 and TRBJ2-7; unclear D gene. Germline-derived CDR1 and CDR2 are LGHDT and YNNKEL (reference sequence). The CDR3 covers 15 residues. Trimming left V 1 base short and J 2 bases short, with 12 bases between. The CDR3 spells CASSQGIYNPYEQYF. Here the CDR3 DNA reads TGTGCCAGCAGCCAAGGAATCTATAACCCCTACGAGCAGTACTTC.

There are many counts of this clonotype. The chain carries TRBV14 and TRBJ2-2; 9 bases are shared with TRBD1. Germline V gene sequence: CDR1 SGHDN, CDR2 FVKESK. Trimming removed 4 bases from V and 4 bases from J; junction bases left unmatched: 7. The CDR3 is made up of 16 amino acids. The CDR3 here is CASSPLRGQGTGELFF. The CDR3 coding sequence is TGTGCCAGCAGCCCGTTGCGGGGACAGGGCACCGGGGAGCTGTTTTTT.

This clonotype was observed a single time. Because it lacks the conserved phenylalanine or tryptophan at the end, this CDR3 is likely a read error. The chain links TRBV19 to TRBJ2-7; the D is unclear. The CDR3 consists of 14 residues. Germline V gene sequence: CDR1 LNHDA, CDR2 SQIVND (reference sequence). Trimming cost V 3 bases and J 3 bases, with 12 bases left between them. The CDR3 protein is CASSIDRVVYEQYL. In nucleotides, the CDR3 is TGTGCCAGTAGTATCGACCGGGTAGTCTACGAGCAGTACCTC.

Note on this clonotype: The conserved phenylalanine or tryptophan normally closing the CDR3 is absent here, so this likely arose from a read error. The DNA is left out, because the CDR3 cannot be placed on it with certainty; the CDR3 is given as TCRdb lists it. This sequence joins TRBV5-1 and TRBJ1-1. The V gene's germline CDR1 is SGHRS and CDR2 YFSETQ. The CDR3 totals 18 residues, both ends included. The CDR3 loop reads CASGLEVWRGEVWTEAFL.

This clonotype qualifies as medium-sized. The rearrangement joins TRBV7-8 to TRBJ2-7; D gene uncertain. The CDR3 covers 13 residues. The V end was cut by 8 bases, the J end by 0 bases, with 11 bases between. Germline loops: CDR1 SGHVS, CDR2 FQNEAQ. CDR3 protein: CASSGVSSYEQYF. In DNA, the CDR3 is TGTGCCAGCTCCGGAGTCTCCTCCTACGAGCAGTACTTC.

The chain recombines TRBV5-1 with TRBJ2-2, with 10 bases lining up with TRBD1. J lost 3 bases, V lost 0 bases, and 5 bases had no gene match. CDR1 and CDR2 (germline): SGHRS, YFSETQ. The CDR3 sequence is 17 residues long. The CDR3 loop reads CASSLGPGTGDTGELFF. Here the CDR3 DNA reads TGCGCCAGCAGCTTGGGTCCCGGGACAGGGGACACCGGGGAGCTGTTTTTT.

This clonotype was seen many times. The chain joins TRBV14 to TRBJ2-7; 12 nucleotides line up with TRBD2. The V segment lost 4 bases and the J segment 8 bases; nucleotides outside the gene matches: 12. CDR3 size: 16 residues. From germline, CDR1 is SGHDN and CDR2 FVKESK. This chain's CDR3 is CASSLGLAGPYRQQYF. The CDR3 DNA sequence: TGTGCCAGCAGCCTCGGACTAGCGGGACCCTATCGCCAGCAGTACTTC.

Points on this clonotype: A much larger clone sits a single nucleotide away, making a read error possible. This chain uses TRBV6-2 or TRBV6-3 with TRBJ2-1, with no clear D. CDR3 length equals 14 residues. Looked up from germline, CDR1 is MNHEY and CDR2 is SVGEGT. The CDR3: CTSSYETGANEQFF. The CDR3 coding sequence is TGTACCAGCAGTTACGAGACTGGCGCCAATGAGCAGTTCTTC.

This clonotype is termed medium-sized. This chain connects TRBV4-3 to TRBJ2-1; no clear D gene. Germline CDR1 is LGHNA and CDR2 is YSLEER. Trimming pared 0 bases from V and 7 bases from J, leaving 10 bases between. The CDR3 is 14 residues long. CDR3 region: CASSQDLIWNEQFF. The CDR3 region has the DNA TGCGCCAGCAGCCAAGATTTGATATGGAATGAGCAGTTCTTC.

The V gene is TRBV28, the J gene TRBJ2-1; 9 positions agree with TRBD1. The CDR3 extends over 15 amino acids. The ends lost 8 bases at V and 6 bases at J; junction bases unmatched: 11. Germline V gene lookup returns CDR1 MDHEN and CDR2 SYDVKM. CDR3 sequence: CASAGGDRVRNEQFF. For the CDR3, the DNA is TGTGCCAGCGCAGGTGGGGACAGGGTTCGCAATGAGCAGTTCTTC.

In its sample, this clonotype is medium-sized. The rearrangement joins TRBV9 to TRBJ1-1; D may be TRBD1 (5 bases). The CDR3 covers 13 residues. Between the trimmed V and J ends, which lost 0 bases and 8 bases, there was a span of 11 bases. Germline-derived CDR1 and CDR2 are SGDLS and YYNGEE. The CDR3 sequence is CASSVGRGSEAFF. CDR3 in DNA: TGTGCCAGCAGCGTAGGCCGGGGGAGCGAAGCTTTCTTT.

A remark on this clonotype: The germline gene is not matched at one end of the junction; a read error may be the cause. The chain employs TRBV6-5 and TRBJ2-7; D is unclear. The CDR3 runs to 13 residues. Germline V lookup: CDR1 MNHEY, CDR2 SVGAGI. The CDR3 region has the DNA TGTACCGGCAGTTACCGAAACTCCTACGAGCGGTACTTC. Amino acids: CTGSYRNSYERYF.

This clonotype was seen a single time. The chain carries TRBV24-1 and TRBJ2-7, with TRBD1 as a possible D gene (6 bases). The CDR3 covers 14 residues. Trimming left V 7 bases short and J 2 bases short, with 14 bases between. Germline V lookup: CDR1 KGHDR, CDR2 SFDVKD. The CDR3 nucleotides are TGTGCCACCAGCCCAGGGACACCACCCTACGAGCAGTACTTC. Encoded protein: CATSPGTPPYEQYF.

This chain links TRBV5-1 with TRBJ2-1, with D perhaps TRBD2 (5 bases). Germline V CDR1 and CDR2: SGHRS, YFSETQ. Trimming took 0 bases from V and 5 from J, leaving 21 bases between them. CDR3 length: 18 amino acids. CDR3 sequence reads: CASSLALVRRVNDNEQFF. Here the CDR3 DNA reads TGCGCCAGCAGCTTGGCCCTCGTGCGGCGGGTCAACGACAATGAGCAGTTCTTC.

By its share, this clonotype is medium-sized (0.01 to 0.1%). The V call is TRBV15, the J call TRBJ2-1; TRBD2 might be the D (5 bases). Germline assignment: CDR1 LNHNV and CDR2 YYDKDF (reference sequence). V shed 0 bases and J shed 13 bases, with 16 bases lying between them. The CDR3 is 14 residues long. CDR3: CATSRDALAGGQFF. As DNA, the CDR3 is TGTGCCACCAGCAGAGATGCCCTGGCTGGAGGCCAGTTCTTC.

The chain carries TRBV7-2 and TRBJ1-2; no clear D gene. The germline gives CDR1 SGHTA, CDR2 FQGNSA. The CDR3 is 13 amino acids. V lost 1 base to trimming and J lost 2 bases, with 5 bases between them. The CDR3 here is CASSLGQNYGYTF. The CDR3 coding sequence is TGTGCCAGCAGCTTAGGCCAGAACTATGGCTACACCTTC.

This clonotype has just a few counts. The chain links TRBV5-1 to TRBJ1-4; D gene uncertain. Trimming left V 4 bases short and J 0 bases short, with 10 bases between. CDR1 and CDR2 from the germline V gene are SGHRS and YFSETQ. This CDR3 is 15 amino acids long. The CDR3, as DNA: TGCGCCAGCAGCCCGGGGTCTGCAACTAATGAAAAACTGTTTTTT. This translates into CASSPGSATNEKLFF. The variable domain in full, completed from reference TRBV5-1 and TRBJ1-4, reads KAGVTQTPRYLIKTRGQQVTLSCSPISGHRSVSWYQQTPGQGLQFLFEYFSETQRNKGNFPGRFSGRQFSNSRSEMNVSTLELGDSALYLCASSPGSATNEKLFFGSGTQLSVL.